This T cell receptor beta chain was profiled in a study of T-cell reconstitution after alpha-beta-depleted transplantation in children. The study's findings and limits: From newly produced T cells came most of the T-cell counts and diversity one year after transplant. About two months after transplant, alpha-beta T cells reportedly came from several hundred expanded graft clones.

Ten or more counts support this clonotype. Its antigen is unknown. The CDR3 length is 13 residues. Trimming removed 5 bases from V and 12 bases from J, with 17 bases in between. From germline, CDR1 is SEHNR and CDR2 FQNEAQ (reference sequence). During its preparation, the TCRbeta library received unique molecular identifiers. TCRdb redid the calling of the PCR reads with MiXCR, one entry per CDR3 protein. The sample contains roughly 250,000 distinct CDR3 sequences, less than 9% of which appear only once. This clonotype was sampled from a male patient younger than 18 who had a stem cell transplant for acute lymphoblastic leukemia, so the T cells may come from the graft donor. Sequencing was performed on PBMCs, mostly from graft donor cells, taken 180 days after TCRalphabeta/CD19-depleted stem cell transplant. The genes are TRBV7-9 and TRBJ2-4; no definite D call. The CDR3 DNA reads TGTGCCAGCAGCCGAGGAGCAGGCAAGTCTCAGTACTTC. This gives the protein CASSRGAGKSQYF.